This TCR beta chain was retrieved from a study of OX40 agonist ivuxolimab in advanced cancers. This clone was recorded once. Its target is unknown. Germline V gene lookup returns CDR1 MDHEN and CDR2 SYDVKM. This CDR3 comprises 14 residues. V shed 5 bases and J shed 2 bases, with 10 bases lying between them. General observations from the study: Researchers did not establish what antigens the expanded peripheral T cells target.

Libraries were prepared by immunoSEQ multiplex PCR; TCRdb keeps only in-frame clonotypes and omits some of them. The sample shows about 58,000 clones, about 89% of them seen only once. The TCR sequence derives from an adult with an advanced solid tumor such as melanoma, head and neck, liver or kidney cancer. Sequenced here: CD4+ or CD8+ T cells sorted from blood, sampled in a trial of the OX40 agonist ivuxolimab. The V and J genes are TRBV28 and TRBJ2-4; no definite D call. This chain's CDR3 is CASSERAPKNIQYF. The CDR3 coding sequence is TGTGCCAGCAGTGAAAGGGCCCCCAAAAACATTCAGTACTTC.